This T cell receptor (beta chain) was recorded in a study of cytomegalovirus exposure and HLA in healthy donors (TCRdb year 2017). For context, the study as a whole: An earlier analysis of approximately 640 of the donors reported 250 to 300 Gb of sequence data and approximately 110 million unique TCR beta sequences from roughly 180 million T cells. An early release covering roughly 580 HLA-typed donors comprised approximately 300 gigabases of sequencing data and approximately 85 million unique TCR sequences. Of the roughly 400 genotyped donors, approximately 82% fell in the genetic ancestry cluster associated with self-reported Caucasian donors. The study was designed to test whether signatures of past pathogen exposure could be identified by cataloging public T cell receptors. Using immunosequencing, the study profiled T cell repertoires from 640 or so subjects and related those repertoires to cytomegalovirus serostatus. In addition to the first cohort of 650 to 800 subjects, a separate validation cohort of approximately 120 different subjects was used. To predict cytomegalovirus infection status, the study combined high-throughput TCR immunosequencing, statistical association of individual TCRs with disease status, and machine learning. A later analysis re-examined previously published TCR beta repertoires from more than 550 donors and added high-resolution HLA genotyping to investigate patterns of TCR occurrence. In the later analysis, no new phenotypic data were used to find candidate immune exposures; instead, reliance was placed on TCR beta sequences and their occurrence across donors. To decide whether each TCR beta V gene segment behaved as functional or pseudogenic, an earlier analysis of fewer than 750 of the donors relied on high-throughput TCR beta sequencing. Donor age, sex, ethnicity and CMV serostatus were compiled alongside the repertoire data. Genome-wide SNP genotypes for about 55% of the roughly 670 donors were used in a later genetic analysis, which treated that subset as a discovery cohort. All discovery cohort repertoires had been generated on a single sequencing platform. Class I and class II HLA loci were covered by the typing at four-digit resolution. Typing coverage differed by locus: A, B, C, DRB1 and DQB1 were typed in roughly 629-630 donors, DQA1 in about 560, DPA1 in roughly 590, and DPB1 in roughly 470. Because of strong linkage in the cohort, five DR-DQ haplotypes were treated as single units for association and clustering. Across under 500 genotyped donors of the cohort, an average of roughly 200,000 unique TCR beta nucleotide sequences per donor were sequenced, and roughly 17% of those sequences were non-productive. Broader findings and caveats from the paper: Strong co-occurrence of HLA alleles, especially DR and DQ, made assigning TCR associations to individual alleles difficult. In a later analysis, several top co-occurrence clusters were reported to appear linked to parvovirus B19, influenza, CMV and Epstein-Barr virus. Compared with the approximately 700-donor mean, donors in an Asian-associated ancestry cluster had fewer N-insertions in productive TCRs, according to a later genetic analysis. In vitro tests confirmed that a few of the cytomegalovirus-associated TCR beta chains recognize cytomegalovirus antigens. Most TCR sequences were observed very rarely across donors, whereas some public TCRs were present in many individuals. For the cohort, immune exposure information was limited to CMV serostatus. V-gene and J-gene trimming of TCR beta chains was associated with a missense DCLRE1C variant in a later genetic analysis, and the association was replicated in an independent cohort. In both the original and validation cohorts, the classifier was reported to diagnose cytomegalovirus status with high specificity and sensitivity. Fewer than 20 rarely observed V segments, including chromosome 9 orphons, were excluded from the earlier analysis of about 600 of the donors because counts were too low. Linkage disequilibrium might explain the correlated functional status among segregating V segments, but an unknown experimental factor could not be ruled out. A later analysis found that most CMV-associated TCR beta chains appeared HLA-restricted, with HLA associations seemingly driven largely by CMV exposure. A later analysis found that TCR association rates varied across HLA loci, with DRB1 alleles showing the most associated TCRs and HLA-C alleles the fewest. The cohort was sequenced for TCR beta chains only, and without alpha or paired-chain data the features that could be detected were limited. A further reported finding was that TCR beta sequences accurately predicted the HLA-A and HLA-B alleles for most subjects in the first cohort. At a false discovery rate of 0.05, a later analysis linked approximately 18,000 TCR beta sequences to specific HLA alleles. Roughly uniform sequencing depth across donors was assumed in presence/absence analyses, although this assumption may not hold. An earlier analysis of 587 of the donors showed that most TCR beta V segments appeared in productive rearrangements either about 87% or about 30% of the time, which broadly matched IMGT annotations. In a later analysis, HLA-associated TCR beta chains were found to be more clonally expanded and to have lower generation probabilities than equally common non-associated chains. The study listed 164 TCR beta chains as associated with cytomegalovirus. HLA typing was unavailable for some donors at each locus, so association tests used only the typed subset. The authors suggested that the approach could potentially be extended to other disease states and immunological phenotypes. A cluster of highly shared sequence variants was judged likely to be a technical artifact of the sequencing pipeline.

With respect to this clone: Its antigen is still unknown. The sample holds no much larger clone one base away, and base qualities are not on file.

Library prep was done by the immunoSEQ multiplex PCR assay. For the multiplex PCR, a mixture combining 60 forward primers for TCR Vbeta segments and 13 reverse primers for TCR Jbeta segments was used. The CDR3 region of rearranged TCR beta genes was amplified from genomic DNA by a multiplex PCR assay. Amplified TCR beta libraries were sequenced as 87-base-pair reads on the Illumina HiSeq System. The study's own analysis went as follows. A later analysis tallied 75 million to 85 million unique TCR beta chains across the approximately 670 repertoires, and some 10 million of those chains were shared by two or more donors. Raw reads were error-corrected and collapsed into unique sequences by a nearest-neighbor algorithm in which closely related sequences were merged to remove PCR and sequencing errors. To assign V, D and J gene segments, CDR3 sequences were aligned to IMGT reference sequences. For a sequence to be retained, a match of at least six nucleotides was required to both a V gene segment and a J gene segment. Rearrangements were called productive when the CDR3 lacked stop codons and stayed in frame with V and J; all others were non-productive. Following IMGT convention, CDR3 was defined as the stretch from the second conserved V-encoded cysteine up to the conserved J-encoded phenylalanine. The earlier analysis of 500 to 600 of the donors excluded sequences that lacked an unambiguous match to a single V gene segment. An earlier analysis of roughly 590 of the donors called V segments functional above 56.7% productive rearrangements and segregating when the between-donor standard deviation exceeded 5%. A statistical classification framework was built to diagnose cytomegalovirus status from the catalog of TCR beta chain sequences. In a later analysis, TCR nucleotide sequences were compared against IMGT/GENE-DB human TR gene sequences so that V and J genes could be assigned. The TCRdist pipeline was used in a later analysis to assign CDR3 sequences and most-parsimonious VDJ recombination scenarios. In a later analysis, each TCR beta chain was defined by its CDR3 amino acid sequence together with its V-gene family, and reads without a unique V-gene family were excluded. A later analysis removed roughly 590 highly shared, low-generation-probability nucleotide sequences to deal with suspected cross-contamination and a sequencing artifact. A later analysis calculated a clonal expansion index for each public chain from normalized within-repertoire ranks of inferred template counts. In a later analysis, generation probabilities were computed with a VDJ recombination model fitted to out-of-frame rearrangements, and the resulting probabilities were checked against IGoR. A later analysis scored TCR-TCR, TCR-HLA and TCR-CMV co-occurrence with hypergeometric tests, applying a repertoire-size bias correction to TCR pairs. In a later analysis, false discovery rates were estimated by permuting HLA or CMV assignments 20 times. In a later analysis, co-occurring TCRs were grouped with DBSCAN, and TCRdist sequence similarity was added when clustering was performed within HLA-allele-positive subsets. For co-occurrence clustering, repertoires with fewer than 30,000 or more than 120,000 public chains were excluded, along with a handful of repertoires with anomalous nucleotide sharing. TCRdb retrieved this table from immuneACCESS and kept in-frame rearrangements only. Not all clones are present; in checked studies, unresolved V genes account for under half, and no reason is known for the remainder. Clone size and the V and J calls come from that table; the DNA yielded D and trimming. This sample is represented by a few hundred thousand clones; 85% to 95% of them were singletons. The leading ten clones occupy 1.7% of the sample.

In total, more than 500 healthy bone marrow donors made up the cohort. At the time of sampling, all cohort members were nominally healthy, though unrecorded immune exposures were likely present. The donor tested CMV seronegative, placing the donor among the 350 to 400 seronegative members of the cohort. Each donor provided a peripheral blood sample, and peripheral blood mononuclear cells were used for TCR beta sequencing. Genomic DNA was extracted from the blood cell samples with the Qiagen DNeasy Blood Extraction Kit. This TCR was recovered from a girl aged 2-9 years in good health and CMV-seronegative. The sample taken for sequencing was PBMCs.

The nucleotides read TGTGCCAGCAGTTTATTGGGACTAGCGGGGGGGAACGAGCAGTACTTC. This encodes CASSLLGLAGGNEQYF. This chain is built from TRBV27 and TRBJ2-7; TRBD2 lines up with 16 middle nucleotides. Sequences MNHEY (CDR1) and SMNVEV (CDR2) are obtained from the germline V gene (reference sequence). Including the terminal cysteine and phenylalanine, the CDR3 comprises 16 residues. Only CDR3 DNA is held: 48 bases, read in frame from base 1. Trimming removed 1 base from V and 5 bases from J; the gene matches leave 2 bases unexplained.